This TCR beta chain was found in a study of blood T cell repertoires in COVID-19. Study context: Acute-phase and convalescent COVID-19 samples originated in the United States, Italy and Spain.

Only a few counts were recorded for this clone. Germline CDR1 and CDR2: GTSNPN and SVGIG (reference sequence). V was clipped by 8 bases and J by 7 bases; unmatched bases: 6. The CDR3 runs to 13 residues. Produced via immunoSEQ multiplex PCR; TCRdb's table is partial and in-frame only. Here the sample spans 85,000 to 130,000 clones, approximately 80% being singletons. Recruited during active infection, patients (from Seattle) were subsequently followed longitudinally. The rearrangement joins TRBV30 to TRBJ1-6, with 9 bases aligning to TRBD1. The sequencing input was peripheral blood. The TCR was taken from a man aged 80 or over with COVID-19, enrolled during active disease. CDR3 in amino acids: CAAGDRENSPLHF. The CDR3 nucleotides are TGTGCCGCAGGGGACAGGGAGAATTCACCCCTCCACTTT.